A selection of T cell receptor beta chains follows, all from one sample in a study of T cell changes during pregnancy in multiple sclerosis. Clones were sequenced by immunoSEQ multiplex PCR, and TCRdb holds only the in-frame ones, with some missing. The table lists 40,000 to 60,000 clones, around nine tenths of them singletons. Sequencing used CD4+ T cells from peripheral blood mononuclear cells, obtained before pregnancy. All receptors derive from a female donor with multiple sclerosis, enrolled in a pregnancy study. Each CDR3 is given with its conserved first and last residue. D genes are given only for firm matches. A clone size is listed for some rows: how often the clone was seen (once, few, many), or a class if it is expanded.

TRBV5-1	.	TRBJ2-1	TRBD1	CASSRGQGYNEQFF	TGCGCCAGCAGCCGGGGACAGGGGTACAATGAGCAGTTCTTC
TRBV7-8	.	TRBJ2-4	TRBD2	CASSLAGLLTSGDFNQYF	TGTGCCAGCAGCTTAGCGGGTTTGTTGACTAGCGGGGACTTTAATCAGTACTTC
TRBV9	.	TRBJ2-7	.	CASSVGFGQAYEQYF	TGTGCCAGCAGCGTAGGGTTTGGACAAGCATACGAGCAGTACTTC
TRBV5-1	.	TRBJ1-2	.	CASSLARNYGYTF	TGCGCCAGCAGCTTGGCCAGGAACTATGGCTACACCTTC
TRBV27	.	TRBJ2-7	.	CASSPTWGGYEQYF	TGTGCCAGCAGCCCTACTTGGGGCGGATACGAGCAGTACTTC
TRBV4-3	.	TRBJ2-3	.	CASSQEGGATDTQYF	TGCGCCAGCAGCCAAGAGGGGGGGGCCACAGATACGCAGTATTTT
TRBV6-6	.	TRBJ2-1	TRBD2	CASSKTSGSDNEQFF	TGTGCCAGCAGTAAGACTAGCGGGAGCGACAATGAGCAGTTCTTC
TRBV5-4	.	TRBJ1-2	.	CASSPRGGIGYTF	TGTGCCAGCAGTCCGCGCGGGGGCATTGGCTACACCTTC
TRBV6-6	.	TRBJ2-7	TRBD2	CASSSLLAGEVKQYF	TGTGCCAGCAGTTCGCTTCTAGCGGGAGAGGTGAAGCAGTACTTC
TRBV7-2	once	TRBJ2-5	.	CASSLDNREQETQYF	TGTGCCAGCAGCTTAGACAACAGGGAGCAAGAGACCCAGTACTTC
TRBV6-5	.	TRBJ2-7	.	CASGRTVHEQYF	TGTGCCAGCGGAAGGACAGTCCACGAGCAGTACTTC
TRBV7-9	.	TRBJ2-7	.	CASSLIGGTYEQYF	TGTGCCAGCAGCTTAATTGGGGGGACCTACGAGCAGTACTTC
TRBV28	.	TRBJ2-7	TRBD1	CASRTGTAAYEQYF	TGTGCCAGCAGGACCGGGACAGCCGCCTACGAGCAGTACTTC
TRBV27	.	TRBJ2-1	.	CASRQQNEQFF	TGTGCCAGCAGGCAACAGAATGAGCAGTTCTTC
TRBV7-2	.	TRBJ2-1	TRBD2	CASSLGVNSGILKVGFF	TGTGCCAGCAGCTTAGGGGTCAATAGCGGGATCTTGAAGGTGGGGTTCTTC
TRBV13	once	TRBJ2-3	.	CASRPLLYARDTDTQYF	TGTGCCAGCAGGCCGCTCCTCTATGCACGCGACACAGATACGCAGTATTTT
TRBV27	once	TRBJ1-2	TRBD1	CASSFNRGRYGYTF	TGTGCCAGCAGTTTCAACAGGGGAAGGTATGGCTACACCTTC
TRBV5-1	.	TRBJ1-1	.	CASSFLTSNTEAFF	TGCGCCAGCAGCTTTCTGACATCGAACACTGAAGCTTTCTTT
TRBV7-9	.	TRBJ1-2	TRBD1	CASSLDGQGDGYTF	TGTGCCAGCAGCTTAGATGGACAGGGTGATGGCTACACCTTC
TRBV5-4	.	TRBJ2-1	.	CASSFDQRASYNEQFF	TGTGCCAGCAGCTTTGATCAGCGGGCCTCCTACAATGAGCAGTTCTTC
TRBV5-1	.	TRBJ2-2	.	CASSRDTNTGELFF	TGCGCCAGCAGTCGGGACACCAACACCGGGGAGCTGTTTTTT
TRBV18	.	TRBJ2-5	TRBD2	CASSPLAGGYQETQYF	TGTGCCAGCTCACCCCTAGCGGGAGGGTACCAAGAGACCCAGTACTTC
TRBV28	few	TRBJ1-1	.	CASSLTTEAFF	TGTGCCAGCAGTTTGACTACTGAAGCTTTCTTT
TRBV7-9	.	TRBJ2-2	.	CASSRRQGGTGELFF	TGTGCCAGCAGTCGTAGGCAGGGTGGAACCGGGGAGCTGTTTTTT
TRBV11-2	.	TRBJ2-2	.	CASSLDPPGGAAGELFF	TGTGCCAGCAGCTTAGACCCTCCCGGCGGGGCGGCCGGGGAGCTGTTTTTT
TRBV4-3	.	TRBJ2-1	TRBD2	CASSPRLAGGQGEQFF	TGCGCCAGCAGCCCCCGACTAGCGGGAGGACAGGGTGAGCAGTTCTTC
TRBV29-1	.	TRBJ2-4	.	CSVRGGVDIQYF	TGCAGCGTACGTGGAGGGGTTGACATTCAGTACTTC
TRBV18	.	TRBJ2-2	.	CASSPARGAIFYTGELFF	TGTGCCAGCTCACCGGCCCGGGGGGCCATATTCTACACCGGGGAGCTGTTTTTT
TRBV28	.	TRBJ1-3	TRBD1	CASRSGQGGNTIYF	TGTGCCAGCAGGTCCGGACAGGGTGGAAACACCATATATTTT
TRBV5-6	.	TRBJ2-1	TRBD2	CASSRGLKLAGVGNEQFF	TGTGCCAGCAGCCGAGGGCTTAAACTAGCGGGAGTTGGCAATGAGCAGTTCTTC
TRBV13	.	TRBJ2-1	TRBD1	CASSLEGDRGNEQFF	TGTGCCAGCAGCTTAGAAGGGGACAGGGGGAATGAGCAGTTCTTC
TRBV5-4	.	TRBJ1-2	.	CASRGKGRGYGYTF	TGTGCCAGCAGGGGAAAGGGCAGGGGCTATGGCTACACCTTC
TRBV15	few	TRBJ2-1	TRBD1	CATSRFGQALNEQFF	TGTGCCACCAGCAGATTCGGACAGGCGCTCAATGAGCAGTTCTTC
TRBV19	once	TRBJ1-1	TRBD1	CASSIGQGNTEAFF	TGTGCCAGTAGTATCGGACAGGGAAACACTGAAGCTTTCTTT
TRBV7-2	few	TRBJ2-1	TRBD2	CASSFLRGAGEYNEQFF	TGTGCCAGCAGCTTCCTTCGTGGAGCGGGAGAGTACAATGAGCAGTTCTTC
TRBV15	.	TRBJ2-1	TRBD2	CATSRGISGSYNEQFF	TGTGCCACCAGCAGAGGAATAAGCGGGAGTTACAATGAGCAGTTCTTC
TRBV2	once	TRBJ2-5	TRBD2	CASSERLAGARETQYF	TGTGCCAGCAGTGAGAGGCTAGCGGGAGCGAGAGAGACCCAGTACTTC
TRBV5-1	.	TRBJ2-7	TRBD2	CASSLEAGAAYEQYF	TGCGCCAGCAGTTTGGAAGCGGGGGCGGCCTACGAGCAGTACTTC
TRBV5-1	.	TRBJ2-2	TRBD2	CASSSQREAGELFF	TGCGCCAGCAGCTCGCAGCGGGAGGCCGGGGAGCTGTTTTTT
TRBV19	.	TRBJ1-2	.	CASSIEGAHNYGYTF	TGTGCCAGTAGTATAGAAGGGGCGCATAACTATGGCTACACCTTC
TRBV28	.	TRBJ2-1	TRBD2	CASSWTSGVYNEQFF	TGTGCCAGCAGTTGGACTAGCGGGGTCTACAATGAGCAGTTCTTC
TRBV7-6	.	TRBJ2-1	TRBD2	CASSLAGSSGRSIEQFF	TGTGCCAGCAGCTTAGCGGGGAGTAGCGGGAGGTCAATTGAGCAGTTCTTC